This T cell receptor beta chain was sequenced in a study of CD8 T cells in Susac syndrome. The V gene's germline CDR1 is SGHDT and CDR2 YYEEEE. The CDR3 runs to 16 residues. Germline trimming cut 4 bases from V and 1 base from J; bases unmatched to any gene: 8. Random hexamers primed reverse transcription of 0.5 to 1 ug RNA. The authors amplified TCR beta CDR3 across 54 Vbeta and 13 Jbeta using immunoSEQ multiplex PCR. TCRdb analysed the immunoSEQ multiplex PCR reads with MiXCR anew, one entry per CDR3 protein. The top ten hold around 0.14% of the sample, which has roughly 160,000 distinct CDR3 sequences, just under 95% seen once. Peripheral blood CD8+ and CD4+ T cells were profiled by TCR beta sequencing. Healthy donors served as the controls. They were matched for age and sex. Bulk CD8+ and CD4+ cells came from magnetic negative isolation; CD8+ TEMRA by FACS.

The source is a human donor in good health. Specimen: CD4+ T cells from PBMCs. V usage is TRBV5-6 and J usage is TRBJ2-5; TRBD2 agrees at 9 bases. The CDR3 DNA reads as TGTGCCAGCAGCCTAAGGAGTAGCGGGGGCCAAGAGACCCAGTACTTC. It is translated as CASSLRSSGGQETQYF.